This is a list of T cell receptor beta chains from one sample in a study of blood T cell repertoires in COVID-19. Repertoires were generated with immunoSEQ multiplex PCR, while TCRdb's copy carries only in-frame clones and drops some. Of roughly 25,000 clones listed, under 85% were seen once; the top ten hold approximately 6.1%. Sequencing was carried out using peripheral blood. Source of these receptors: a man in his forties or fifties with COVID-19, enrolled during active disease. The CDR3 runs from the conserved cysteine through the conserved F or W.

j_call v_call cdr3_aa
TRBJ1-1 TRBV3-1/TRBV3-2 CASSQVPRVGTEAFF
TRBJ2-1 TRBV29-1 CSVVRGATYNEQFF
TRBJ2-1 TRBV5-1 CASSLRTSGSSGYNEQFF
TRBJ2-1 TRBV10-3 CAISGDSRDKQFF
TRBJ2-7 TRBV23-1 CASSQSGQQGSSYEQYF
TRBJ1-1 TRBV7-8 CASSPRENTEAFF
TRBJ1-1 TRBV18 CASSPQGNTEAFF
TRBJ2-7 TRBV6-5 CASRPGHASYEQYF
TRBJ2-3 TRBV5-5 CASSQVAGTAADTQYF
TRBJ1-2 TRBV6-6 CASTLTGGYGYTF
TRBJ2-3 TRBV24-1 CATEGAFTDTQYF
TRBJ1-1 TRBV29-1 CSETQGAWTEAFF
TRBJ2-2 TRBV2 CASSRGRETGELFF
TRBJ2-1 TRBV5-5 CASSQRLAGADEQFF
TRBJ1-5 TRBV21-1 CASSNTLGSNQPQHF
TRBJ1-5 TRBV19 CASSYRANQPQHF
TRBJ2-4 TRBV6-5 CAVPTGSPKNIQYF
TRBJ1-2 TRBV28 CASSLGDYGYTF
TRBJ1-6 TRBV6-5 CATGQTGMGSPLHF
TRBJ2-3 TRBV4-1 CASSQDERGTDTQYF
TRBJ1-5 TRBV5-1 CASSLSTGVDQPQHF
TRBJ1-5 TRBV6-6 CASRPQVFSNQPQHF
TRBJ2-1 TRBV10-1 CASSENSRKQFF
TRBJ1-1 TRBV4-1 CASSPKAGGANTEAFF
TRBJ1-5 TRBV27 CASGTGQGNQPQHF
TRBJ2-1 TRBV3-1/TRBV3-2 CASSQGGGGAQFF
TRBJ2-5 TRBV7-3 CASSSEGSSTQYF
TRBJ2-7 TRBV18 CASSQASGGDLPYEQYF
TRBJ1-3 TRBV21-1 CASSKSYSLTSGNTIYF
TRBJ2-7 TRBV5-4 CASSRDFSGWEQYF
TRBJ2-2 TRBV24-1 CATSDAGGAGELFF
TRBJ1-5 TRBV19 CASSKGQGVVSNQPQHF
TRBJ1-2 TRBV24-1 CATSDFKSGGYTF
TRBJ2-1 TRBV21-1 CASERPVVGQGVQISYNEQFF
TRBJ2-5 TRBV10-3 CAIKSGTRPQETQYF
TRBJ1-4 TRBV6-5 CASSWTRGMKLFF
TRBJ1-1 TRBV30 CAWIGDRGRDTEAFF
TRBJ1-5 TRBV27 CASSLSGNQPQHF
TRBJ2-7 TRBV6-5 CASTRDSPAREQYF
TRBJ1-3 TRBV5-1 CASSLDIGNTIYF
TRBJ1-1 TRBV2 CASSAGSVGGAFF
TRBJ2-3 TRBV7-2 CASSFPTGTDTQYF
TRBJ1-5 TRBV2 CASSGDRSQPQHF
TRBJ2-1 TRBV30 CAWSRTSGYNEQFF
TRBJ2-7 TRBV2 CASSVARLSYEQYF
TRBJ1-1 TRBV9 CASSLQNSNTEAFF
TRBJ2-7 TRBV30 CASRQQYSSYEQYF
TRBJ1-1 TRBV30 CAWSGQGASEAFF
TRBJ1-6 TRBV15 CATSDWNSPLHF
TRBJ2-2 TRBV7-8 CASSPYGESAGELFF
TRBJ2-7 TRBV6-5 CASSLLGGQAEQYF
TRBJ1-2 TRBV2 CASSERGGGYTF
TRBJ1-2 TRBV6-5 CASISPGGYTF
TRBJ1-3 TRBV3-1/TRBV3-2 CASSPTSSGNTIYF
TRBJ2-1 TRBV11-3 CASSPFGGGSNEQFF
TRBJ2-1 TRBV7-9 CASSRQGQLNEQFF
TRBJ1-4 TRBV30 CAWMAGDNEKLFF
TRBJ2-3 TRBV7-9 CASSEIAGGPQYF
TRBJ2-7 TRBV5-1 CASSLRAGANYEQYF